This T cell receptor beta chain came from a study of beta chain features in type 1 diabetes. This clone was counted between two and nine times. Antigen specificity is unknown. Study results and caveats: Patients with type 1 diabetes carried fewer insertions and had more deletions at their VDJ junctions. A moderate, significant TCRB CDR3 shortening appeared in type 1 diabetes across four CD4+ subsets.

The entirety of the isolated RNA underwent reverse transcription, so expressed TCRB transcripts were sequenced. The protocol was immunoSEQ multiplex PCR, while the TCRdb copy is restricted to in-frame clones and leaves out a portion. This sample yields hundreds of thousands of clones, of which 9.5% to 13% are seen a single time; 0.017% belongs to the top ten. The germline V gene encodes CDR1 MNHNY and CDR2 SVGAGI (reference sequence). The CDR3 is 15 residues long. The V segment lost 2 bases and the J segment 5 bases; nucleotides outside the gene matches: 5. The chain couples TRBV6-6 to TRBJ2-3; 9 nucleotides line up with TRBD2. Material for sequencing was naive CD4+ T cells from blood. This clonotype was sampled from a man aged 25-45 years with type 1 diabetes. CDR3 region: CASSYGGGAEDTQYF. The CDR3 nucleotides read TGTGCCAGCAGTTACGGCGGGGGGGCTGAAGATACGCAGTATTTT.